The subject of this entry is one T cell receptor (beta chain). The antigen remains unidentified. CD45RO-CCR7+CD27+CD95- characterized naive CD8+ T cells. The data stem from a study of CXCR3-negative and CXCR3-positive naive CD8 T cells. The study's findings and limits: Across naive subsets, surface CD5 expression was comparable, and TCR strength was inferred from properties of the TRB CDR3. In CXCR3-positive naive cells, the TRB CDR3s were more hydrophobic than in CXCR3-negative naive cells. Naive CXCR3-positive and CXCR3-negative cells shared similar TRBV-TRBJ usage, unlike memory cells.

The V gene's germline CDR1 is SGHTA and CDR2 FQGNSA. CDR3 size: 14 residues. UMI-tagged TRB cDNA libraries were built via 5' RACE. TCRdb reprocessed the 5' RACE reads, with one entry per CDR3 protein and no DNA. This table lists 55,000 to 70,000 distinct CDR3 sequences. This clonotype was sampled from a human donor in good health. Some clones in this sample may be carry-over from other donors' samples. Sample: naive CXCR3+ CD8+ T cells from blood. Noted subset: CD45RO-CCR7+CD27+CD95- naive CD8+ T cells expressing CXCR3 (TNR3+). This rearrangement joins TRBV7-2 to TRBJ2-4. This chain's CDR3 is CASSPVGAKNIQYF.